The source of this TCR beta chain is a study of shared clonotypes between healthy human individuals. General study findings and limits: Four donors held approximately 4.6% of naive CD4 clonotypes in common.

The data were produced by immunoSEQ multiplex PCR, yet TCRdb's version contains in-frame clones alone and is incomplete. In the table there are some 2.1 million clones, over 85% of which are singletons. A word on this clone: The antigen is unknown.

This clonotype was sampled from a man aged 18 to 29 in good health. Sequences were obtained from naive CD4+ T cells sorted from blood. Subset meaning: CD45RA+ positively selected.

This chain's CDR3 is CASSEDPGPYEQYF. The CDR3 region has the DNA TGTGCCAGCAGTGAAGATCCAGGGCCCTACGAGCAGTACTTC. The chain links TRBV6-1 to TRBJ2-7; a possible D gene is TRBD1 (5 bases). CDR1 is MNHNS and CDR2 is SASEGT in the germline V gene. V was pared by 1 base and J by 2 bases, with 9 bases between. The length of the CDR3 is 14 residues.